This T cell receptor (beta chain) was captured in a study of blood T cell repertoires in COVID-19 (TCRdb year 2020). Some background on the complete study: Samples covering the acute and convalescent phases of COVID-19 were provided by collaborators in the United States, Italy and Spain. Where available, HLA class I and class II types were obtained from metadata supplied by the sample provider rather than from assay-based typing. Subjects who had been exposed to COVID-19, were actively infected with it, or had recovered from it provided the deeply sampled blood TCRbeta repertoires that made up the dataset. Nearly every sample came with metadata listing a de-identified subject ID, COVID-19 status, age in years and sex. The samples were drawn from the first 160 participants of the ongoing ImmuneRACE study and from 1,254 subjects provided by 6 global collaborators. The material from the prospective study consisted of cDNA or gDNA derived from T cells, B-cell-depleted T cells, or PBMCs. The repertoires were released in a freely available public database meant as a resource for research on the immune response to SARS-CoV-2. Findings and caveats that apply to the study as a whole: The amount of clinical and demographic metadata varied by source and participant and was provided uncurated.

In the case of this clone: The antigen it recognizes is unknown. The record has no base qualities; no much larger clone is one base away.

TCRbeta CDR3 regions were amplified from genomic DNA using the immunoSEQ Assay, a bias-controlled multiplex PCR. As for the original processing: Nucleated cell counts per sample were estimated from amplification of reference gene primers within the assay. To quantify the absolute abundance of each unique TCRbeta CDR3 rearrangement, sequence reads were collapsed and filtered. For each sample, productive Simpson clonality was calculated by taking the square root of Simpson's diversity index across productive rearrangements. Sourced from immuneACCESS, this table was stored by TCRdb with only in-frame sequences that have V and J called. A share of the clones is absent; for the studies checked, an unresolved V gene accounts for under half, and the remainder has no known explanation. D and trimming were read from the DNA, whereas the V and J calls and clone size are those reported in that table. The sample includes about 440,000 clones, with 70% to 90% observed a single time. The ten most abundant clones make up about 12% of the sample.

From the germline V gene, CDR1 is SGHVS and CDR2 is FQNEAQ. Measured from the cysteine to the phenylalanine, the CDR3 is 14 residues long. The DNA shown is the 42-base CDR3, in frame from base 1. V has 5 bases trimmed and J has 7 bases trimmed; junction bases matching no gene number 8. One collaborating source in Seattle enrolled patients during active infection and followed them longitudinally through the course of disease. The collaborating institutions used their own protocols to collect whole blood in K2EDTA tubes. For TCRbeta analysis, collaborator samples were shipped as frozen whole blood, as isolated PBMCs, or as DNA extracted from either sample type.

Sequencing used peripheral blood. This receptor was obtained from a woman between 45 and 65 years old with COVID-19, enrolled during active disease. The V gene is TRBV7-8 and the J gene is TRBJ1-5, with 7 junctional bases fitting TRBD1. The bases are TGTGCCAGCAGCCTGACAGGGATGGGCCAGCCCCAGCATTTT. Translated, this gives CASSLTGMGQPQHF.